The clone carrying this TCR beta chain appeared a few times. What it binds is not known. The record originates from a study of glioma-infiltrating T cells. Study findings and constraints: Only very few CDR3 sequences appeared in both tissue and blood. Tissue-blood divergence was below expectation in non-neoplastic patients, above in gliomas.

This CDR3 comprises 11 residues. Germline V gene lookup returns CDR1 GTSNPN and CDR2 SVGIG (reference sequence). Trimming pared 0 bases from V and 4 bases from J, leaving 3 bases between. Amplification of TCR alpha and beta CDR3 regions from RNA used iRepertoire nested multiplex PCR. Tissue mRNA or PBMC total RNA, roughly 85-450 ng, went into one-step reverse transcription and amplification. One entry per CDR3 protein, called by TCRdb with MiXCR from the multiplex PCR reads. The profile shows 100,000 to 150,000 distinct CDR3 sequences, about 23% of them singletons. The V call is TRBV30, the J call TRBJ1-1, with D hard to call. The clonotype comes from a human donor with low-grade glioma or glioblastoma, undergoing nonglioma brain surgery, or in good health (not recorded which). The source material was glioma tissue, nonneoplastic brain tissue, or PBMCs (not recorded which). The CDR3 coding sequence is TGTGCCTGGAGTGTTGTCACTGAAGCTTTCTTT. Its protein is CAWSVVTEAFF.